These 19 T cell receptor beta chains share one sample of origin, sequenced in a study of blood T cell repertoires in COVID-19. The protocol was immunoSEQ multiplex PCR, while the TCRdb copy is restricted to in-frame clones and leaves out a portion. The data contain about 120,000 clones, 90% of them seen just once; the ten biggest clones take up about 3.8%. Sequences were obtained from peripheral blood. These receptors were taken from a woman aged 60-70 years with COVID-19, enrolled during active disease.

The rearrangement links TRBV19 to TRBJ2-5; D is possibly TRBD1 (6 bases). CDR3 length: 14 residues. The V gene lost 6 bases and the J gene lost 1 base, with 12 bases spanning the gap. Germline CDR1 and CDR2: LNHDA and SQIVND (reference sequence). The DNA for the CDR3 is TGTGCCAGTAGGGTGTCAGGGGTCCAAGAGACCCAGTACTTC. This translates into CASRVSGVQETQYF.

The CDR3 is CASSLGAVYGYTF. CDR3 sequence (DNA): TGTGCCAGCAGCTTAGGGGCTGTGTATGGCTACACCTTC. The gene calls are TRBV7-9 and TRBJ1-2; D not resolved. The V end was cut by 1 base, the J end by 5 bases, with 8 bases between. The CDR3 covers 13 residues. From germline, CDR1 is SEHNR and CDR2 FQNEAQ (reference sequence).

For the CDR3, the DNA is TGTGCCATCAGTGTAGGGACAGGGGGATCCTACGAGCAGTACTTC. Protein sequence: CAISVGTGGSYEQYF. V gene TRBV10-3 combines with J gene TRBJ2-7, with 11 bases fitting TRBD1. CDR1 ENHRY and CDR2 SYGVKD come from the germline V gene. Trimming removed 4 bases from V and 1 base from J; junction bases left unmatched: 3. This CDR3 is 15 amino acids long.

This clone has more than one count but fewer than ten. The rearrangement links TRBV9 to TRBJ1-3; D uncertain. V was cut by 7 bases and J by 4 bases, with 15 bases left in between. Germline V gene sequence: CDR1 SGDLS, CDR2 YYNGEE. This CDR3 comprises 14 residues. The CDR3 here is CASWKGVPGNTIYF. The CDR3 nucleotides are TGTGCCAGCTGGAAGGGAGTCCCGGGAAACACCATATATTTT.

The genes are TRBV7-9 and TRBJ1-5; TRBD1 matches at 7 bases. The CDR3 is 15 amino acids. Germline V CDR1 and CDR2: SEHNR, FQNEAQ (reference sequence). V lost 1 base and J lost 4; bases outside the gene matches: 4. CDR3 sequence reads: CASSLGDSLNQPQHF. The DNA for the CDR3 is TGTGCCAGCAGCTTAGGGGACAGTTTAAATCAGCCCCAGCATTTT. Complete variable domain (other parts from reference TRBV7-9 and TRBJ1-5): DTGVSQNPRHKITKRGQNVTFRCDPISEHNRLYWYRQTLGQGPEFLTYFQNEAQLEKSRLLSDRFSAERPKGSFSTLEIQRTEQGDSAMYLCASSLGDSLNQPQHFGDGTRLSIL.

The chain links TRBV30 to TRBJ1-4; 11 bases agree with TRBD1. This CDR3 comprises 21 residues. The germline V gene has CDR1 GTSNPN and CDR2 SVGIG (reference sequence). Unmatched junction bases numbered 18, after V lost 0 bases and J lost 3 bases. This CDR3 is CAWSVGQGARWLGSANEKLFF. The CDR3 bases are TGTGCCTGGAGTGTAGGACAGGGGGCTAGGTGGTTGGGGTCGGCTAATGAAAAACTGTTTTTT.

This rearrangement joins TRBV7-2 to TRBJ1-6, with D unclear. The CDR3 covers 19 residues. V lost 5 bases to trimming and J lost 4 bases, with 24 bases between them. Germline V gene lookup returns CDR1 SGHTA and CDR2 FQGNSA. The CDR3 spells CASSKMSPGAFGYNSPLHF. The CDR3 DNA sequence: TGTGCCAGCAGCAAGATGTCACCGGGTGCCTTCGGATATAATTCACCCCTCCACTTT. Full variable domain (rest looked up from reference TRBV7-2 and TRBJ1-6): GAGVSQSPSNKVTEKGKDVELRCDPISGHTALYWYRQSLGQGLEFLIYFQGNSAPDKSGLPSDRFSAERTGGSVSTLTIQRTQQEDSAVYLCASSKMSPGAFGYNSPLHFGNGTRLTVT.

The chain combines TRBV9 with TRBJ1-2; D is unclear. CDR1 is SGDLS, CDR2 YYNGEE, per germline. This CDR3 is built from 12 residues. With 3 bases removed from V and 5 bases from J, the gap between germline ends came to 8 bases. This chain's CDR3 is CASSGAQYGYTF. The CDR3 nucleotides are TGTGCCAGCAGCGGGGCCCAATATGGCTACACCTTC. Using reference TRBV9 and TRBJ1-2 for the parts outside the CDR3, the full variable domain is DSGVTQTPKHLITATGQRVTLRCSPRSGDLSVYWYQQSLDQGLQFLIQYYNGEERAKGNILERFSAQQFPDLHSELNLSSLELGDSALYFCASSGAQYGYTFGSGTRLTVV.

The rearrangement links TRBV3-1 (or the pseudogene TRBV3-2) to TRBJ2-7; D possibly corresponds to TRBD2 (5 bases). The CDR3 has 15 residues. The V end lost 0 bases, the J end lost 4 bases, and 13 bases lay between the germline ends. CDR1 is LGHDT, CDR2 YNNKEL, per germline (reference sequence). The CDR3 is CASSQDQAVRYEQYF. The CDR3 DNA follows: TGTGCCAGCAGCCAAGATCAAGCGGTCCGGTACGAGCAGTACTTC.

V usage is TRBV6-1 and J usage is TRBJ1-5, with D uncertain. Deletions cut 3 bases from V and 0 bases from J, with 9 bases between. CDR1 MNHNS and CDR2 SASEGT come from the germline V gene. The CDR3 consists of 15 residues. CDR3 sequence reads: CASSDNPLSNQPQHF. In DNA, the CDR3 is TGTGCCAGCAGTGATAATCCCCTTAGCAATCAGCCCCAGCATTTT.

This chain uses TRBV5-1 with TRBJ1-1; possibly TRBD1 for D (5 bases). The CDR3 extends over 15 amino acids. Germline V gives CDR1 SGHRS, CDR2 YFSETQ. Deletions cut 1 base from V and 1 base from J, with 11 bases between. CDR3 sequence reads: CASSLNGGQNTEAFF. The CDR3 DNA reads TGCGCCAGCAGCTTGAATGGCGGACAGAACACTGAAGCTTTCTTT.

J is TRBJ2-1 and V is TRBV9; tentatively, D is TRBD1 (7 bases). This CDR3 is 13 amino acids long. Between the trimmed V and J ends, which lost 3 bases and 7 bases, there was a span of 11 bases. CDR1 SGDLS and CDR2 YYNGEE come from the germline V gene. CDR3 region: CASSGAGGNEQFF. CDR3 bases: TGTGCCAGCAGCGGGGCAGGGGGGAATGAGCAGTTCTTC.

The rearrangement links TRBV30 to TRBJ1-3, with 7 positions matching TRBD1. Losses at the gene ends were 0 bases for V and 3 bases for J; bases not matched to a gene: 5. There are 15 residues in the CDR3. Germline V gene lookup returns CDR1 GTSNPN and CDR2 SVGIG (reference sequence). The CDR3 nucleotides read TGTGCCTGGAGTGTAATAGGGGGCCGTGGAAACACCATATATTTT. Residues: CAWSVIGGRGNTIYF.

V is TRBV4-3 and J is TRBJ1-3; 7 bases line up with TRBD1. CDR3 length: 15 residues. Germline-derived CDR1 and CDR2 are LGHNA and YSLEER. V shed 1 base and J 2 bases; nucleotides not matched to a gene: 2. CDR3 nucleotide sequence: TGCGCCAGCAGCCAAGCCGGACAGGCTGGAAACACCATATATTTT. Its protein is CASSQAGQAGNTIYF.

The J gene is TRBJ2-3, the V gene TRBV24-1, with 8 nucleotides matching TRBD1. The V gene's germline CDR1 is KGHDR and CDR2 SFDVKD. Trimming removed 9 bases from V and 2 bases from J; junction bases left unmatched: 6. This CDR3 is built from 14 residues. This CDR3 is CATSDRGATDTQYF. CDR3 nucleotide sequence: TGTGCCACCTCAGACAGGGGCGCCACAGATACGCAGTATTTT.

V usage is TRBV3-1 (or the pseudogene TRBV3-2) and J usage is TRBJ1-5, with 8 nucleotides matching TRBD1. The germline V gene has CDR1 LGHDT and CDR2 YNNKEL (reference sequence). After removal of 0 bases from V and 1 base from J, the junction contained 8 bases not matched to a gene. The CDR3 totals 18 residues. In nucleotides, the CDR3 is TGTGCCAGCAGCCAAGATATAACGAGACAGGGGAGCAATCAGCCCCAGCATTTT. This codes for CASSQDITRQGSNQPQHF.

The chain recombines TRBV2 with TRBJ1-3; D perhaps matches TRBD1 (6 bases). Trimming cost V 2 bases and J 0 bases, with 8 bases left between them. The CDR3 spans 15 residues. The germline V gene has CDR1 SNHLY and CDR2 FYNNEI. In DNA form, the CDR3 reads TGTGCCAGCAGTGAACAGGGGTACTCTGGAAACACCATATATTTT. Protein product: CASSEQGYSGNTIYF.

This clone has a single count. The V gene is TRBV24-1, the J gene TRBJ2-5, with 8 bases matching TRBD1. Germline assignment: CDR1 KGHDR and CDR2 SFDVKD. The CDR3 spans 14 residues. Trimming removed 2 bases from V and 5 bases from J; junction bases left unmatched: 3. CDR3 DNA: TGTGCCACCAGTGATTCGCACAGGGGGGAGACCCAGTACTTC. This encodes CATSDSHRGETQYF.

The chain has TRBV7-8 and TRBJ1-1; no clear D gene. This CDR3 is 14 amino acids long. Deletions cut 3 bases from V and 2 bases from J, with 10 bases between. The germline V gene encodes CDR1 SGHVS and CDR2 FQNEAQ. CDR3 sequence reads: CASSLRALNTEAFF. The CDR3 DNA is TGTGCCAGCAGCTTGCGGGCTCTAAACACTGAAGCTTTCTTT.